The 11 T cell receptor beta chains reported below all come from one sample, sequenced in a study of shared clonotypes between healthy human individuals. TCRdb keeps only in-frame clones here, not all; method: immunoSEQ multiplex PCR. The top ten hold roughly 0.1% of the sample, which has 660,000 or so clones, approximately 96% seen once. Positively selected for CCR7, the CD45RO-negative cells used as naive CD8 cells excluded terminally differentiated effector memory CD45RA+ cells. The specimen sequenced was naive CD8+ T cells sorted from blood. These receptors were taken from a woman aged 25 to 39 in good health.

The rearrangement uses TRBV5-8 and TRBJ1-5, with D unclear. The germline V and J ends were trimmed by 0 bases and 3 bases, with 7 bases remaining between them. Germline lookup yields CDR1 SGHTS and CDR2 YDEGEE. The CDR3 runs to 14 residues. For the CDR3, the DNA is TGTGCCAGCAGCTTGGTGGCGTACAATCAGCCCCAGCATTTT. This codes for CASSLVAYNQPQHF.

The V gene is TRBV28, the J gene TRBJ1-2; 7 bases match TRBD1. Germline values: CDR1 MDHEN, CDR2 SYDVKM. The CDR3 contains 12 residues. With 4 bases clipped from V and 4 bases from J, the junction kept 0 bases outside the gene matches. The CDR3 region has the DNA TGTGCCAGCAGTTACAGGGGCTATGGCTACACCTTC. Residues: CASSYRGYGYTF.

The chain carries TRBV28 and TRBJ1-3, with D possibly TRBD1 on 5 matching bases. Germline loops: CDR1 MDHEN, CDR2 SYDVKM. The CDR3 extends over 16 amino acids. V was trimmed by 6 bases and J by 0 bases, leaving 15 bases between them. The CDR3 nucleotides are TGTGCCAGCAGCGGGACCGGCGGTTACTCTGGAAACACCATATATTTT. This gives the protein CASSGTGGYSGNTIYF. Drawing the rest from reference TRBV28 and TRBJ1-3, the complete variable domain is DVKVTQSSRYLVKRTGEKVFLECVQDMDHENMFWYRQDPGLGLRLIYFSYDVKMKEKGDIPEGYSVSREKKERFSLILESASTNQTSMYLCASSGTGGYSGNTIYFGEGSWLTVV.

The V gene is TRBV5-4, the J gene TRBJ2-1; D is uncertain. This CDR3 is 13 amino acids long. Trimming shortened V by 1 base and J by 10 bases, and 12 bases separated the two germline ends. Germline values: CDR1 SGHNT, CDR2 YYREEE (reference sequence). The CDR3 loop reads CASSLFRANEQFF. CDR3 nucleotide sequence: TGTGCCAGCAGCTTGTTTCGAGCAAACGAGCAGTTCTTC.

The chain combines TRBV6-6 with TRBJ2-5, with 8 positions matching TRBD1. Trimming took 5 bases from V and 5 from J; bases not matched to a gene: 7. This CDR3 region has 14 residues. Germline-derived CDR1 and CDR2 are MNHNY and SVGAGI (reference sequence). The CDR3: CASSDRTGHETQYF. The CDR3 bases are TGTGCCAGCAGTGACAGGACAGGGCACGAGACCCAGTACTTC.

This clone was counted a single time. The chain links TRBV6-6 to TRBJ2-5; possibly TRBD2 for D (6 bases). The CDR3 runs to 14 residues. CDR1 and CDR2 (germline): MNHNY, SVGAGI (reference sequence). Trimming shortened V by 7 bases and J by 2 bases, and 14 bases separated the two germline ends. The CDR3 region has the DNA TGTGCCAGCACCCGGGGGTCCAGACAAGAGACCCAGTACTTC. This codes for CASTRGSRQETQYF.

This chain links TRBV4-1 with TRBJ2-7; TRBD2 is a possible D gene (6 bases). There are 14 residues in the CDR3. CDR1 and CDR2 from the germline V gene are MGHRA and YSYEKL. V lost 1 base and J lost 1, with 8 bases in between. DNA of the CDR3: TGCGCCAGCAGCCAAGGGAGGGGTTCCTACGAGCAGTACTTC. This codes for CASSQGRGSYEQYF.

The chain carries TRBV7-9 and TRBJ1-3, with 9 positions matching TRBD1. The CDR3 has 17 amino acids. Germline CDR1 is SEHNR and CDR2 is FQNEAQ (reference sequence). Losses at the gene ends were 3 bases for V and 2 bases for J; bases not matched to a gene: 8. DNA for the CDR3: TGTGCCAGCAGCTTCGAGACAGGGGGATATGCTGGAAACACCATATATTTT. Amino acid sequence: CASSFETGGYAGNTIYF.

This chain links TRBV9 with TRBJ2-3, with 8 bases aligning to TRBD1. Germline CDR1 and CDR2: SGDLS and YYNGEE. The CDR3 loop spans 15 amino acids. With 2 bases clipped from V and 5 bases from J, the junction kept 7 bases outside the gene matches. This CDR3 is CASSVRTGKRDTQYF. The DNA of the CDR3 is TGTGCCAGCAGCGTGAGGACAGGGAAGAGAGATACGCAGTATTTT.

The chain links TRBV21-1 to TRBJ2-2; the table assigns TRBD1, which was not confirmed against the DNA. TRBV21-1 is annotated as a pseudogene. The CDR3 totals 15 residues. The CDR3 loop reads CASSNTYDSTGELFF. The CDR3 DNA follows: TGTGCCAGCAGCAACACGTACGACAGCACCGGGGAGCTGTTTTTT.

The chain uses TRBV6-5 and TRBJ2-1, with D perhaps being TRBD1 or TRBD2 (6 bases each). V shed 8 bases and J shed 6 bases, with 17 bases lying between them. Germline V lookup: CDR1 MNHEY, CDR2 SVGAGI. CDR3 length: 14 residues. CDR3 region: CASGGAGQINEQFF. CDR3 DNA: TGTGCCAGCGGAGGGGCGGGACAAATCAATGAGCAGTTCTTC.